This TCR beta chain was observed in a study of T cells in women clearing cervical HPV infection. Study context: Control women cleared a single incident HPV16 infection within 12 months. With HLA typing for only a few women, HLA confounding remains possible.

Considering frequency, this clone is medium-sized. Its antigen remains unknown. The CDR3 goes on 3 residues after the read ends, and that part is filled in from the germline J gene. This CDR3 has 15 amino acids. With 7 bases clipped from V and 1 base from J, the junction kept 6 bases outside the gene matches. Study outcomes and limitations: Each sample's T-cell count was unknown, possibly confounding richness.

TCR beta CDR3 amplified by multiplex PCR from roughly 1,100 ng genomic DNA. Measured with immunoSEQ multiplex PCR; TCRdb has only the in-frame clones, and not every one. The sample holds roughly 12,000 clones. The origin of this receptor is a woman between 18 and 70 years old with a cervical HPV16 infection that either progressed to CIN3+ or cleared (not recorded which). Material: blood buffy coat. V and J are TRBV12-3 or TRBV12-4 and TRBJ2-3, with 9 bases aligning to TRBD1. The part of the CDR3 DNA that was read is TGTGCCAGCACCCCCACAGGGGGCGGCACAGATACG. It codes for CASTPTGGGTDT. In full, the CDR3 is CASTPTGGGTDTQYF.